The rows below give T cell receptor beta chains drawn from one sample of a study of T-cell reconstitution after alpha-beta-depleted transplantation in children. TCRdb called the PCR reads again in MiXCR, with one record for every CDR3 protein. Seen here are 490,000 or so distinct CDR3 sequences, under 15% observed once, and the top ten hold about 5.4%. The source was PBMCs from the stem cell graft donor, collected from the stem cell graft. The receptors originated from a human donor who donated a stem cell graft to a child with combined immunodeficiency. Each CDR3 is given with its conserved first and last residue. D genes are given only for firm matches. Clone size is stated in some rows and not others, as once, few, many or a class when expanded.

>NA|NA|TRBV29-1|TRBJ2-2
CSVEDPNTGELFF
TGCAGCGTCGAGGACCCGAACACCGGGGAGCTGTTTTTT
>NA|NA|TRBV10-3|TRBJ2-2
CAISESGGSGELFF
TGTGCCATCAGTGAGTCTGGGGGATCCGGGGAGCTGTTTTTT
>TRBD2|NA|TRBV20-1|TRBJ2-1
CSALNGGNSYNEQFF
TGCAGTGCGCTGAACGGGGGGAACTCCTACAATGAGCAGTTCTTC
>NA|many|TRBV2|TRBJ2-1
CASRGTFNNEQFF
TGTGCCAGCAGAGGGACTTTCAACAATGAGCAGTTCTTC
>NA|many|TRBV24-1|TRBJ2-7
CATSDSGDYEQYF
TGTGCCACCAGTGATTCCGGGGACTACGAGCAGTACTTC
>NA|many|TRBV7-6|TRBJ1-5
CASSLGQDQPQHF
TGTGCCAGCAGCTTAGGACAGGATCAGCCCCAGCATTTT
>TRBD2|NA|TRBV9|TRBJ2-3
CASSVLDQLAGPADTQYF
TGTGCCAGCAGCGTACTCGACCAACTAGCGGGCCCGGCAGATACGCAGTATTTT
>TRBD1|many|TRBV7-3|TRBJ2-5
CASSFTWTGNGTQYF
TGTGCCAGCAGCTTTACCTGGACAGGGAATGGGACCCAGTACTTC
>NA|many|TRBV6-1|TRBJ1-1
CASSRQALNTEAFF
TGTGCCAGCAGCCGACAGGCCTTGAACACTGAAGCTTTCTTT
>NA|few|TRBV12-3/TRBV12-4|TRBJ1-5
CASSLDTRNQPQHF
TGTGCCAGCAGCCTGGACACTCGCAATCAGCCCCAGCATTTT
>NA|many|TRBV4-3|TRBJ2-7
CASSQDIGQRGNF
TGCGCCAGCAGCCAAGATATTGGGCAAAGGGGAAACTTC
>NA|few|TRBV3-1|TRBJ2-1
CASSPPTGVYEQFF
TGTGCCAGCAGCCCGCCCACTGGGGTCTATGAGCAGTTCTTC
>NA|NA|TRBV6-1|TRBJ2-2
CATGQEYTGELFF
TGTGCCACGGGGCAGGAGTACACCGGGGAGCTGTTTTTT
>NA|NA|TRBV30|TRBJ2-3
CAWAHRYEACF
TGTGCCTGGGCGCACAGATACGAGGCGTGTTTT
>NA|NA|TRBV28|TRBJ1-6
CASSSHRSSYNSPLHF
TGTGCCAGCAGTTCTCACAGGAGCTCCTATAATTCACCCCTCCACTTT
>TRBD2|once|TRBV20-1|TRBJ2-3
CSANRLAGGSTDTQYF
TGCAGTGCCAATCGACTAGCGGGGGGCTCCACAGATACGCAGTATTTT
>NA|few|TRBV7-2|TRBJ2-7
CASSPDGAGRREQYF
TGTGCCAGCAGCCCTGATGGAGCGGGCAGAAGGGAGCAGTACTTC
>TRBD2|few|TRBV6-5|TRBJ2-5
CASSLLAGGYQETQYF
TGTGCCAGCAGTCTACTAGCGGGAGGGTACCAAGAGACCCAGTACTTC